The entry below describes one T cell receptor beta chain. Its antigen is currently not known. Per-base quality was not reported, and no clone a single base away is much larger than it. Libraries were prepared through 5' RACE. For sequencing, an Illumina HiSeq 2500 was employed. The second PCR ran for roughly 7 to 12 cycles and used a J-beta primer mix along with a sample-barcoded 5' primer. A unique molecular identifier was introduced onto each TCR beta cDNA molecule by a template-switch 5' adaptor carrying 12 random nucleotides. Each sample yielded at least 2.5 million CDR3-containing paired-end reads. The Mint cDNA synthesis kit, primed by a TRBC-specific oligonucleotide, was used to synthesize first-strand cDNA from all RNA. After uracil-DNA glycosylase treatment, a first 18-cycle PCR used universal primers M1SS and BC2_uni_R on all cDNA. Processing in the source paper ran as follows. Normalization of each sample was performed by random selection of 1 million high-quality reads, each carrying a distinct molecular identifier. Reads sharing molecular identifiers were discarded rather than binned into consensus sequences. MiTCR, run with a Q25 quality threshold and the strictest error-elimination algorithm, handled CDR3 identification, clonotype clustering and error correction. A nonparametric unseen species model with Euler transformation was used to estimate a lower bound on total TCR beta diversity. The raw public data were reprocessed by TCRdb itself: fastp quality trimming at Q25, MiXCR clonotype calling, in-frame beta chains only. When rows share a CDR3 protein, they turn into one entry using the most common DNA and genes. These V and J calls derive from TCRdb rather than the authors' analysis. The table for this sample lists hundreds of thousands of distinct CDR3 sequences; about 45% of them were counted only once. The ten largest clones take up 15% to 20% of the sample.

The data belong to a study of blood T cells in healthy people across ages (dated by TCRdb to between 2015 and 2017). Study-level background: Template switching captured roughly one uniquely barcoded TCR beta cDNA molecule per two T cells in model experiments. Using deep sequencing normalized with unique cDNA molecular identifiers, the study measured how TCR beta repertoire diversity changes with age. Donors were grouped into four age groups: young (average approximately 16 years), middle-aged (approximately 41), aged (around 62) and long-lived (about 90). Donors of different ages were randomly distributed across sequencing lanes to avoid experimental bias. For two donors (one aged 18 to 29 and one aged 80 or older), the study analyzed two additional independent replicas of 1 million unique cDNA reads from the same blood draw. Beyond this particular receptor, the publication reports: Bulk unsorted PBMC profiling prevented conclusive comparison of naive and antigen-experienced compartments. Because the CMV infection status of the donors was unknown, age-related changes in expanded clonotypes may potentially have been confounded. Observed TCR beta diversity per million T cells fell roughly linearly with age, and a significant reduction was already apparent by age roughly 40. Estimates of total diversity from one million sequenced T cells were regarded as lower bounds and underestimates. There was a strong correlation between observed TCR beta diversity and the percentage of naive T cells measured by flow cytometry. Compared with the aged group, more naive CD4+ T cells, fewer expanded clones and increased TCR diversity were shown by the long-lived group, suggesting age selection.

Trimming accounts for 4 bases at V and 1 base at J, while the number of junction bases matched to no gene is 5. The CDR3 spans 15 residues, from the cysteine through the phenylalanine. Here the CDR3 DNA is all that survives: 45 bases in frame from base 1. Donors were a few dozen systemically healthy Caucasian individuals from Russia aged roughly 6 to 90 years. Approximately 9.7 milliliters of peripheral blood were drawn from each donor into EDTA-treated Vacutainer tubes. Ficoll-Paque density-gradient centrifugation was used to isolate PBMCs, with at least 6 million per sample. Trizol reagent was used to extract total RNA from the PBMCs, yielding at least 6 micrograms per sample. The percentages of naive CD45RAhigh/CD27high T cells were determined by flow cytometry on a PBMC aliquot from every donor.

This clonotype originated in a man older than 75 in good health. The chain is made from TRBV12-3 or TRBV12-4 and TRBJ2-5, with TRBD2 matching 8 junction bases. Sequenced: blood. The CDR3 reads CASSWRREVQETQYF. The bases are TGTGCCAGCAGTTGGCGGCGGGAGGTCCAAGAGACCCAGTACTTC.